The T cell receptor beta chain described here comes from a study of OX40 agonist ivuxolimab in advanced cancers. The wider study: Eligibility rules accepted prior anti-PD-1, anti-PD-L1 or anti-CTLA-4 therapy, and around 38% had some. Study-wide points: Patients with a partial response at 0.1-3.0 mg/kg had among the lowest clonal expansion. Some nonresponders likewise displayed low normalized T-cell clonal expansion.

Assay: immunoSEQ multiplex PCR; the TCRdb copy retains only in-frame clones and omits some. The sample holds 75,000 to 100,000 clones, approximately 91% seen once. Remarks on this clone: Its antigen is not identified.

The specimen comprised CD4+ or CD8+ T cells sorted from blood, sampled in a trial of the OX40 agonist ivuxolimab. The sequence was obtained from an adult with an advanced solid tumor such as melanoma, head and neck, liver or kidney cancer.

Written as DNA, the CDR3 is TGTGCCAGTAGCTCCGGGACAGGGCGAAGTGGCTACACCTTC. This sequence encodes CASSSGTGRSGYTF. The genes are TRBV19 and TRBJ1-2; TRBD1 agrees at 9 bases. The trim removed 6 bases at V and 7 bases at J, leaving 9 bases unmatched. The CDR3 has 14 residues. From germline, CDR1 is LNHDA and CDR2 SQIVND (reference sequence).